Included here is one T cell receptor beta chain sequence, with context. Measured with immunoSEQ multiplex PCR; TCRdb has only the in-frame clones, and not every one. This table has 60,000 to 70,000 clones, 65% to 90% appearing once. Germline V gene sequence: CDR1 DFQATT, CDR2 SNEGSKA (reference sequence). This CDR3 has 11 residues. Deletions cut 3 bases from V and 8 bases from J, with 11 bases between. This sample was taken from a study of blood T cell repertoires in COVID-19. Overall study: Samples came from the United States, Italy and Spain, spanning acute and convalescent COVID-19.

The chain is built from TRBV20-1 and TRBJ2-7; D is uncertain. Input material: peripheral blood. The clonotype was recovered from a man in his 60s with acute or convalescent COVID-19. In DNA, the CDR3 is TGCAGTGCTAGTCTGGTTGGCAAGCAGTACTTC. It encodes CSASLVGKQYF.